This entry features one T cell receptor beta chain sequence. Its target is unknown. The record originates from a study of tumor-infiltrating lymphocytes in localized non-small cell lung cancer. The CDR3 runs to 14 residues. Germline loops: CDR1 MNHEY, CDR2 SVGAGI. V lost 1 base to trimming and J lost 4 bases, with 9 bases between them. Points from the study as a whole: Different pieces of the same tissue went to different assays, confounding technical variation with intratumor heterogeneity. Compared with uninvolved lung, tumors showed higher T cell infiltration by TCRbeta sequencing. No link was found between tumor T-cell fraction and recurrence-free survival. Not all patients were TCR sequenced, owing to tissue quantity.

The method was immunoSEQ multiplex PCR; TCRdb's version includes in-frame clones alone and lacks a portion of them. The table has 25,000 to 30,000 clones, roughly 88% seen once. This TCR was sampled from a human donor with non-small cell lung cancer. Sequencing was performed on lung tumor tissue. The V gene is TRBV6-5, the J gene TRBJ2-3; a possible D gene is TRBD1 (6 bases). The CDR3 DNA reads TGTGCCAGCAGTTACTTTACAGGGTCAGATACGCAGTATTTT. This encodes CASSYFTGSDTQYF.